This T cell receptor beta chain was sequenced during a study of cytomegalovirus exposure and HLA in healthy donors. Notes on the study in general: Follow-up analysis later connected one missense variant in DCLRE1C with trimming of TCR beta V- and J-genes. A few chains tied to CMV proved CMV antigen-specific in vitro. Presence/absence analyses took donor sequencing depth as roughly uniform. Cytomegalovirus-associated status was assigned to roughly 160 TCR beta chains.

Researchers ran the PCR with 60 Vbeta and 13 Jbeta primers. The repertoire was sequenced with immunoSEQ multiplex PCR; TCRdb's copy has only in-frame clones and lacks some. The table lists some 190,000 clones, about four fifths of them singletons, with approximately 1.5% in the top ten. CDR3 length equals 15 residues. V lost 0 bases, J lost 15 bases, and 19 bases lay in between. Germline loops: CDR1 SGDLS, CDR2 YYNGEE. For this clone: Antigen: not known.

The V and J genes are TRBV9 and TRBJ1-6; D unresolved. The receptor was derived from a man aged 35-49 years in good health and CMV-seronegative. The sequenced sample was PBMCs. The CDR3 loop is CASSVGLAAGGYLHF. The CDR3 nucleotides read TGTGCCAGCAGCGTAGGTCTCGCGGCCGGAGGCTACCTCCACTTT.